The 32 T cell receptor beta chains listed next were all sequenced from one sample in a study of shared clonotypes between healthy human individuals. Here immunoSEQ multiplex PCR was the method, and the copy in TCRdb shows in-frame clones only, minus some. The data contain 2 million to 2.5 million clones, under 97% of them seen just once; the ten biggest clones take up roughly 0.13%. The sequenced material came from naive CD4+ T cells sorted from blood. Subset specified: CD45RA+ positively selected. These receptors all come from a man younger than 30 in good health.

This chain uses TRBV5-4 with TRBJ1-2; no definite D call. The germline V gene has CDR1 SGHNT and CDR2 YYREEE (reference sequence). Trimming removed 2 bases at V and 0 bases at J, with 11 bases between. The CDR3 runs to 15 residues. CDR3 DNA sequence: TGTGCCAGCAGCTTTTGGGTAGGGACTAACTATGGCTACACCTTC. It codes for CASSFWVGTNYGYTF.

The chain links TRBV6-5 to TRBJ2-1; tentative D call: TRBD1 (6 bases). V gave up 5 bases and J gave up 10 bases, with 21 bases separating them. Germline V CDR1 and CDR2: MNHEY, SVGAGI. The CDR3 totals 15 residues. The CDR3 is CASSRTGPLLSEQFF. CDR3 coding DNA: TGTGCCAGCAGTCGAACAGGGCCGCTTTTGAGCGAGCAGTTCTTC.

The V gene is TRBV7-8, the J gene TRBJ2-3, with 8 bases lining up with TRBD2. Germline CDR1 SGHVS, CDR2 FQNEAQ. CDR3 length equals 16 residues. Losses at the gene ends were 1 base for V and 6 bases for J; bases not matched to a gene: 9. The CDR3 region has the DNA TGTGCCAGCAGCTTAGGGCCAGCGGGAGTGGGGGATACGCAGTATTTT. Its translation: CASSLGPAGVGDTQYF. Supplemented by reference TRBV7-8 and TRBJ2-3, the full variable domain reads GAGVSQSPRYKVAKRGQDVALRCDPISGHVSLFWYQQALGQGPEFLTYFQNEAQLDKSGLPSDRFFAERPEGSVSTLKIQRTQQEDSAVYLCASSLGPAGVGDTQYFGPGTRLTVL.

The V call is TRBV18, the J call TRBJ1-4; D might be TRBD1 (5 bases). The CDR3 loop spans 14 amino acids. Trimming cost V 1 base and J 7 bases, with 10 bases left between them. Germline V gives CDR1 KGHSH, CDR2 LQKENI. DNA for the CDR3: TGTGCCAGCTCACCACAAGGGACGTCTGAAAAACTGTTTTTT. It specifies CASSPQGTSEKLFF.

CDR3 region: CASSKGETQYF. CDR3 nucleotides: TGTGCCAGCAGTAAAGGAGAGACCCAGTACTTC. This chain connects TRBV2 to TRBJ2-5; D remains unclear. Trimming removed 5 bases at V and 4 bases at J, with 5 bases between. CDR1 SNHLY and CDR2 FYNNEI come from the germline V gene. This CDR3 region has 11 residues.

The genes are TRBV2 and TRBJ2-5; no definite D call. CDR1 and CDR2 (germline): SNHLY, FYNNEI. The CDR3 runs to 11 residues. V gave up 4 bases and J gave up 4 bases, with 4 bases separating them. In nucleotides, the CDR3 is TGTGCCAGCAGTGTATTAGAGACCCAGTACTTC. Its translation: CASSVLETQYF.

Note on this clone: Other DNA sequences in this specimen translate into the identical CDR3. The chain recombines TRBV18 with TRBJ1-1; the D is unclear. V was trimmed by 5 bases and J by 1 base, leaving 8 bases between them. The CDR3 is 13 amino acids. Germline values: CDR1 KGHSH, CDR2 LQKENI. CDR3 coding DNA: TGTGCCAGCTCAGCGGGGAGGAACACTGAAGCTTTCTTT. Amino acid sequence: CASSAGRNTEAFF.

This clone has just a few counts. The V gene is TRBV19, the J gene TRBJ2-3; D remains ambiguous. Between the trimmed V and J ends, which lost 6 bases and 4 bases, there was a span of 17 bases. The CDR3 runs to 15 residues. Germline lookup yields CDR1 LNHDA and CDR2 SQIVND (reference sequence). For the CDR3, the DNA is TGTGCCAGTAGAATTGGCTTCAGCGAGGCAGATACGCAGTATTTT. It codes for CASRIGFSEADTQYF.

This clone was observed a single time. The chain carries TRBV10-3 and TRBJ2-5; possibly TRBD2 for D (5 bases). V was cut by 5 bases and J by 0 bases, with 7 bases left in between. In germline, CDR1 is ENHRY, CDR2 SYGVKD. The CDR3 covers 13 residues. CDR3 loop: CAISTGYQETQYF. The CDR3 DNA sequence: TGTGCCATCAGTACGGGGTACCAAGAGACCCAGTACTTC.

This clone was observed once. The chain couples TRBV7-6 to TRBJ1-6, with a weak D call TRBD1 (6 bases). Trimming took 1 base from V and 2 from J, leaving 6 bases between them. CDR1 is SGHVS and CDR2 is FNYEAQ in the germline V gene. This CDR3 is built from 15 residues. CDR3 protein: CASSLGQAYNSPLHF. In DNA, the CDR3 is TGTGCCAGCAGCTTAGGACAGGCCTATAATTCACCCCTCCACTTT. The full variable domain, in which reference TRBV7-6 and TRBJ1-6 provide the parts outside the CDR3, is GAGVSQSPRYKVTKRGQDVALRCDPISGHVSLYWYRQALGQGPEFLTYFNYEAQQDKSGLPNDRFSAERPEGSISTLTIQRTEQRDSAMYRCASSLGQAYNSPLHFGNGTRLTVT.

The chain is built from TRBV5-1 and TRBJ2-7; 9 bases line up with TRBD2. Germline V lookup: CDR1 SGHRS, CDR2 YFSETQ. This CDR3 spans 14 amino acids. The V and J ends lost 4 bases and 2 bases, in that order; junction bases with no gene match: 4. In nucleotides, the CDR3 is TGCGCCAGCAGCGTGACTAGCGGAACCTACGAGCAGTACTTC. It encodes CASSVTSGTYEQYF.

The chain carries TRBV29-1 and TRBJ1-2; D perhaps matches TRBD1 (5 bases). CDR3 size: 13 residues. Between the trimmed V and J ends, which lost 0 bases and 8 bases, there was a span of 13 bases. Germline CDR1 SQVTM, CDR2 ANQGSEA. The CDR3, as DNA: TGCAGCGTTGAAGAAGGGGTCTGGACGGGCTACACCTTC. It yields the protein CSVEEGVWTGYTF.

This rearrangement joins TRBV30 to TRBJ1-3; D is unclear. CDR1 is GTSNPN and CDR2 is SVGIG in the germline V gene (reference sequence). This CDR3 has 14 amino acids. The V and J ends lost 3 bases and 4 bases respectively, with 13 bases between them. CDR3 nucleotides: TGTGCCTGGAGGCCCCGACGGGAAGGAAACACCATATATTTT. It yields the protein CAWRPRREGNTIYF.

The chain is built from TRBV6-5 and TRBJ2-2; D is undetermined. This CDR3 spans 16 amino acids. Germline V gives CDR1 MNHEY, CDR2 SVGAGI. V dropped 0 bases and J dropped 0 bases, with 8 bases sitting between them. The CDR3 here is CASSYSSGTNTGELFF. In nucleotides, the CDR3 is TGTGCCAGCAGTTACTCATCGGGTACGAACACCGGGGAGCTGTTTTTT.

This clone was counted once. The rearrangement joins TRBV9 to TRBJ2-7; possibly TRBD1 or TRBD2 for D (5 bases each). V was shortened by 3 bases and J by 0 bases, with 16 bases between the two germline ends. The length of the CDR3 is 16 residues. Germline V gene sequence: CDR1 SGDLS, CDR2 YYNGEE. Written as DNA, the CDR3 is TGTGCCAGCAGCGAGACTTTGGGGACGAGCTCCTACGAGCAGTACTTC. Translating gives CASSETLGTSSYEQYF.

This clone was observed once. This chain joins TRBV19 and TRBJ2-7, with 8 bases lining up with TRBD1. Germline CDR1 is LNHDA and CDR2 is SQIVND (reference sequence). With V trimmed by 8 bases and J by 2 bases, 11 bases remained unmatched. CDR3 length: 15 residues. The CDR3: CASRYSGRGPYEQYF. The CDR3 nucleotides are TGTGCCAGTCGATACTCGGGCAGGGGGCCCTACGAGCAGTACTTC.

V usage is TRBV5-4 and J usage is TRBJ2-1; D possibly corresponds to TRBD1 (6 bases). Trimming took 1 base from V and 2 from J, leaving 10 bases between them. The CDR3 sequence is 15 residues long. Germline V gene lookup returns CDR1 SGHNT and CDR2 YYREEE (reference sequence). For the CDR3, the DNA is TGTGCCAGCAGCTTGTATAAGGGGGCCTACAATGAGCAGTTCTTC. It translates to CASSLYKGAYNEQFF.

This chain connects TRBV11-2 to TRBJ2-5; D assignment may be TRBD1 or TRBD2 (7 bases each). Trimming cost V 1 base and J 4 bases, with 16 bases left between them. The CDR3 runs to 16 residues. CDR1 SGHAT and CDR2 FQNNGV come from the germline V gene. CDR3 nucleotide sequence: TGTGCCAGCAGCTTAGGACAGGGAGGGGTTTCAGAGACCCAGTACTTC. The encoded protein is CASSLGQGGVSETQYF.

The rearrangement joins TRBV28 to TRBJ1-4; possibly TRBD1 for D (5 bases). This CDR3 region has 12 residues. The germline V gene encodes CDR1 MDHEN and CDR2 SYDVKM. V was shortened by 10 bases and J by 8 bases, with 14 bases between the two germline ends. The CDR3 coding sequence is TGTGCCACTCAGGGTCTTGGGGAAAAACTGTTTTTT. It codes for CATQGLGEKLFF.

CDR3 sequence (DNA): TGTGCCAGCAGCATACCCTTCGGTGAACAGGGGGTTAGAGCTTTCTTT. Amino acid sequence: CASSIPFGEQGVRAFF. The chain joins TRBV6-6 to TRBJ1-1; 8 bases map to TRBD1. Germline CDR1 MNHNY, CDR2 SVGAGI (reference sequence). V dropped 6 bases and J dropped 10; count of bases not matched to a gene: 19. CDR3 length: 16 residues.

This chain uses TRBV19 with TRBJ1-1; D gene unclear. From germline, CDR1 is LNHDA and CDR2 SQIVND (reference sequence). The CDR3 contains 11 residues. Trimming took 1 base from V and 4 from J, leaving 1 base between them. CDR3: CASSIGTEAFF. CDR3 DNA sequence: TGTGCCAGTAGTATAGGCACTGAAGCTTTCTTT.

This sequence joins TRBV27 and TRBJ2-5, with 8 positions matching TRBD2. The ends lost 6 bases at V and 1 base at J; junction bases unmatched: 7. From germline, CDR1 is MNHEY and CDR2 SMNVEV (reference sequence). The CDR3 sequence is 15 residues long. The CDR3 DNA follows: TGTGCCAGCAGAACCGAGCGGGGGCCCCAAGAGACCCAGTACTTC. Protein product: CASRTERGPQETQYF.

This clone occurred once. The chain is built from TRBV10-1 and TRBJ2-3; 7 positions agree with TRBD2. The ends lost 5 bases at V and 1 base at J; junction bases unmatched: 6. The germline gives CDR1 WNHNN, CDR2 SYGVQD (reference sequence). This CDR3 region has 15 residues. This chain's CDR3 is CASSPSGIRTDTQYF. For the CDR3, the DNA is TGCGCCAGCAGTCCAAGCGGGATCCGCACAGATACGCAGTATTTT.

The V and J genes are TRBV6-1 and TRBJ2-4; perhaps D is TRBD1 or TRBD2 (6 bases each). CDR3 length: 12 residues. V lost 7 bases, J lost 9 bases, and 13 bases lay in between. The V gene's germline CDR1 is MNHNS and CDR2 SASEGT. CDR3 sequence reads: CASNLQGGIQYF. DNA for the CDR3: TGTGCCAGCAATTTACAGGGAGGCATTCAGTACTTC.

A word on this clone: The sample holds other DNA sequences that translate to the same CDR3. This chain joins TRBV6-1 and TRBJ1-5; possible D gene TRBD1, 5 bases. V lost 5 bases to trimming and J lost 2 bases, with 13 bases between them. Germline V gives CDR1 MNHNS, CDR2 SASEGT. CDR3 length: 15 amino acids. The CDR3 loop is CASSRGPEGNQPQHF. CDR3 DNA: TGTGCCAGCAGTAGGGGCCCCGAGGGCAATCAGCCCCAGCATTTT.

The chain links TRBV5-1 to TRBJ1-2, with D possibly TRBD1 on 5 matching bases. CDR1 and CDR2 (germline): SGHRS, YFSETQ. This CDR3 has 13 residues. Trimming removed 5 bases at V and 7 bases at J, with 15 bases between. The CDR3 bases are TGCGCCAGCAGTAATTCCGGGGCGAGTGGCTACACCTTC. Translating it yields CASSNSGASGYTF. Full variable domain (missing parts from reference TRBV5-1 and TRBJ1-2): KAGVTQTPRYLIKTRGQQVTLSCSPISGHRSVSWYQQTPGQGLQFLFEYFSETQRNKGNFPGRFSGRQFSNSRSEMNVSTLELGDSALYLCASSNSGASGYTFGSGTRLTVV.

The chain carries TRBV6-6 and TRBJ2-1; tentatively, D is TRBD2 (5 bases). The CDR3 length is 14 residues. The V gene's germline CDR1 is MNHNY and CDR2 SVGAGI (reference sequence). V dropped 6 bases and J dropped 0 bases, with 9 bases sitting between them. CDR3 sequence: CASSLEGSYNEQFF. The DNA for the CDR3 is TGTGCCAGCAGCCTCGAGGGCTCCTACAATGAGCAGTTCTTC.

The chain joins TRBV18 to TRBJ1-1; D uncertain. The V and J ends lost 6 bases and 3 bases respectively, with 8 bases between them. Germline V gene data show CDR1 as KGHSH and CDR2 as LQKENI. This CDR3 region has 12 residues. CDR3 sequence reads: CASSKRDTEAFF. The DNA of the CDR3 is TGTGCCAGCTCGAAGCGGGACACTGAAGCTTTCTTT.

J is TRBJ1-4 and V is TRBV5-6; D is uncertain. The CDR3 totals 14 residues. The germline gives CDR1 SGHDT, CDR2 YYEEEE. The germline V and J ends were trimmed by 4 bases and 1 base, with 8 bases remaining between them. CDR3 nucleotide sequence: TGTGCCAGCAGCCCCCAGCTAACTAATGAAAAACTGTTTTTT. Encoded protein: CASSPQLTNEKLFF.

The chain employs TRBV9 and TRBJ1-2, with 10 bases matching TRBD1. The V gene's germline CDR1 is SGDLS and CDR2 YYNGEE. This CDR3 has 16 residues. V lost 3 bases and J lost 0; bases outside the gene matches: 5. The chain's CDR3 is CASSDPGQGPNYGYTF. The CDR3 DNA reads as TGTGCCAGCAGCGACCCGGGACAGGGGCCTAACTATGGCTACACCTTC.

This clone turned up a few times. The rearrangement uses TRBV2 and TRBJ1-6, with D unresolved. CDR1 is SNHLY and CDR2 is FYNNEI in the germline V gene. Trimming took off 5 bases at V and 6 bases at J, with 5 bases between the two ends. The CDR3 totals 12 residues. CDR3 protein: CASSIGNSPLHF. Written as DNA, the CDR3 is TGTGCCAGCAGTATCGGTAATTCACCCCTCCACTTT.

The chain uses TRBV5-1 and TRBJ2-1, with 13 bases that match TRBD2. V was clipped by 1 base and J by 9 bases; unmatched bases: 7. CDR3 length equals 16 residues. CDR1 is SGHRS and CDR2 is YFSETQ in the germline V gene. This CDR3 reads CASSLQTSGRVSEQFF. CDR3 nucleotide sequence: TGCGCCAGCAGCTTGCAAACTAGCGGGAGGGTCAGTGAGCAGTTCTTC.